Below are 13 T cell receptor beta chains sequenced from a single sample in a study of CD8 T cells in ankylosing spondylitis. Antigen specificity for these receptors is unknown. TCRdb independently ran MiXCR on the 5' RACE reads; one entry per CDR3 protein. The sample holds 450,000 or so distinct CDR3 sequences, 25% to 30% seen once. Findings and limits, study-wide: A motif of 7 or 8 highly homologous TCR beta variants was seen as apparently characteristic of ankylosing spondylitis blood.

The sample was blood, either unsorted or a sorted T cell fraction (not recorded which). All receptors derive from a male donor with ankylosing spondylitis.

This clonotype was detected only a few times. The chain couples TRBV29-1 to TRBJ2-4, with 10 bases lining up with TRBD2. The CDR3 has 15 residues. Trimming took 4 bases from V and 7 from J; bases not matched to a gene: 10. Germline CDR1 is SQVTM and CDR2 is ANQGSEA. CDR3 sequence: CSVVEIAGGWNIQYF. CDR3 DNA: TGCAGCGTTGTAGAGATAGCGGGAGGCTGGAACATTCAGTACTTC.

This clonotype was seen ten or more times. This chain links TRBV20-1 with TRBJ2-1; D not certain. The CDR3 contains 15 residues. CDR1 is DFQATT, CDR2 SNEGSKA, per germline (reference sequence). Trimming took off 5 bases at V and 2 bases at J, with 16 bases between the two ends. The CDR3 DNA reads as TGCAGTGCTTCCCTTGGCGAGACCGCCTACAATGAGCAGTTCTTC. Residues: CSASLGETAYNEQFF.

The table lists this clonotype with a few counts. The V gene is TRBV6-5, the J gene TRBJ2-1; maybe TRBD2 (6 bases). The germline CDR1 and CDR2 sequences are MNHEY and SVGAGI. V shed 2 bases and J shed 8 bases, with 16 bases lying between them. This CDR3 is built from 15 residues. CDR3 loop: CASSYGGMSQHEQFF. The CDR3 DNA reads TGTGCCAGCAGTTACGGCGGGATGAGCCAACATGAGCAGTTCTTC.

This chain joins TRBV20-1 and TRBJ2-1; D is unresolved. With 6 bases removed from V and 7 bases from J, the gap between germline ends came to 10 bases. Germline assignment: CDR1 DFQATT and CDR2 SNEGSKA (reference sequence). The CDR3 sequence is 11 residues long. The CDR3 loop reads CSAMNSNEQFF. CDR3 coding DNA: TGCAGTGCAATGAACTCGAATGAGCAGTTCTTC.

The chain carries TRBV6-5 and TRBJ1-1; a possible D gene is TRBD1 (5 bases). Germline assignment: CDR1 MNHEY and CDR2 SVGAGI. The CDR3 is 15 amino acids. V was trimmed by 0 bases and J by 2 bases, leaving 10 bases between them. The CDR3 loop reads CASSYSTQGNTEAFF. In DNA, the CDR3 is TGTGCCAGCAGTTACTCTACTCAGGGTAACACTGAAGCTTTCTTT.

V and J are TRBV20-1 and TRBJ2-1; 7 nucleotides align to TRBD2. CDR3 length equals 13 residues. Germline values: CDR1 DFQATT, CDR2 SNEGSKA (reference sequence). Trimming took 8 bases from V and 9 from J; bases not matched to a gene: 13. The CDR3 protein is CSSPSGGWREQFF. CDR3 nucleotide sequence: TGCAGTTCCCCTAGCGGAGGCTGGCGTGAGCAGTTCTTC.

Only a few counts were recorded for this clonotype. The rearrangement joins TRBV6-1 to TRBJ2-3; possibly TRBD2 for D (6 bases). Trimming left V 7 bases short and J 2 bases short, with 22 bases between. The CDR3 spans 17 residues. Germline lookup yields CDR1 MNHNS and CDR2 SASEGT. For the CDR3, the DNA is TGTGCCAGCATAGCTCTAGCGACCTTCATAATCACAGATACGCAGTATTTT. Its translation: CASIALATFIITDTQYF.

The gene calls are TRBV12-3 or TRBV12-4 and TRBJ2-7, with no clear D. This CDR3 is built from 14 residues. The V gene lost 4 bases and the J gene lost 3 bases, with 13 bases spanning the gap. DNA for the CDR3: TGTGCCAGCAGTTCTGTAGGATATCGCTACGAGCAGTACTTC. The encoded protein is CASSSVGYRYEQYF.

V is TRBV5-6 and J is TRBJ2-7; D could derive from TRBD1 or TRBD2 (5 bases each). The ends were cut back, 3 bases at V and 4 bases at J, with 11 bases in the middle. Germline lookup yields CDR1 SGHDT and CDR2 YYEEEE. The CDR3 is 13 residues long. In DNA form, the CDR3 reads TGTGCCAGCAGCTCGGGGCACTTTTACGAGCAGTACGTC. Amino acid sequence: CASSSGHFYEQYV.

The CDR3 sequence: CASSYTSGSTDTQYF. CDR3 nucleotides: TGTGCCAGCAGCTATACTAGCGGGAGCACAGATACGCAGTATTTT. This chain links TRBV7-2 with TRBJ2-3; 9 positions match TRBD2. The J segment lost 0 bases and the V segment lost 4 bases, leaving 2 bases of the junction unmatched. This CDR3 has 15 amino acids. Germline V CDR1 and CDR2: SGHTA, FQGNSA.

This clonotype has only one observation. The rearrangement joins TRBV3-1 to TRBJ1-5; no clear D. Trimming removed 0 bases at V and 9 bases at J, with 18 bases between. The CDR3 covers 16 residues. The germline V gene encodes CDR1 LGHDT and CDR2 YNNKEL (reference sequence). The CDR3 loop is CASSQDREDGRMPQHF. CDR3 bases: TGTGCCAGCAGCCAAGATCGGGAGGACGGTCGCATGCCCCAGCATTTT.

This clonotype appeared a few times. The rearrangement joins TRBV15 to TRBJ2-1; D possibly corresponds to TRBD1 (6 bases). CDR3 length: 15 residues. V was clipped by 1 base and J by 5 bases, with 12 bases between them. Germline V gene sequence: CDR1 LNHNV, CDR2 YYDKDF (reference sequence). The CDR3 region has the DNA TGTGCCACCAGCAGAGGGCAGGGGAAGAACAATGAGCAGTTCTTC. Its translation is CATSRGQGKNNEQFF.

This clonotype was picked up a small number of times. This chain joins TRBV7-2 and TRBJ1-4; no definite D call. Trimming removed 5 bases from V and 5 bases from J, with 6 bases in between. Per germline, CDR1 SGHTA and CDR2 FQGNSA. CDR3 length equals 12 residues. The CDR3 is CASSRENEKLFF. CDR3 in DNA: TGTGCCAGCAGCCGAGAGAATGAAAAACTGTTTTTT. Filled out from reference TRBV7-2 and TRBJ1-4, the complete variable domain reads GAGVSQSPSNKVTEKGKDVELRCDPISGHTALYWYRQSLGQGLEFLIYFQGNSAPDKSGLPSDRFSAERTGGSVSTLTIQRTQQEDSAVYLCASSRENEKLFFGSGTQLSVL.